This T cell receptor beta chain is from a study of shared clonotypes between healthy human individuals. V was pared by 1 base and J by 1 base, with 11 bases between. Germline V gives CDR1 LNHNV, CDR2 YYDKDF (reference sequence). The CDR3 has 15 residues. In the original processing: ImmunoSEQ only sent back junction sequences with no quality scores, so filtering was done differently. The table came from immunoSEQ multiplex PCR; TCRdb's copy has only in-frame clones and leaves some out. V, J and clone size derive from that table, while D and trimming were established from the DNA sequence. The data show around 180,000 clones, 80% to 95% seen once. Points on this clone: Antigen unknown.

Study observations and caveats: Relative to memory subsets, naive subsets generally showed larger estimated richness.

The chain has TRBV15 and TRBJ2-7; no reliable D call. The sequence was obtained from a woman in her twenties or thirties in good health. Sequenced input: naive CD4+ T cells sorted from blood. Subset of the sample: CD45RA+ positively selected. The CDR3 DNA follows: TGTGCCACCAGCAGAGTGGAGACCTTGTCCTACGAGCAGTACTTC. Translated: CATSRVETLSYEQYF.